This T cell receptor beta chain was sequenced in a study of blood T cell repertoires in COVID-19 (dated by TCRdb to the early 2020s). At the level of the whole study: Samples from collaborators originated in the United States, Italy and Spain and spanned both the acute and convalescent phases of COVID-19. The prospective study material was composed of cDNA or gDNA derived from T cells, B-cell-depleted T cells, or PBMCs. The dataset comprised deeply sampled blood TCRbeta repertoires from subjects exposed to, actively infected with, or recovered from COVID-19. The repertoires were released in a freely available public database meant as a resource for research on the immune response to SARS-CoV-2. The samples were drawn from two sources: the first 160 participants of the ongoing ImmuneRACE study, and 1,000 to 1,500 subjects contributed by 6 global collaborators. Sample metadata almost always included a de-identified subject ID, COVID-19 status, age in years and sex. Where HLA class I and class II types were available, the types were taken from metadata supplied by the sample provider, not from assay-based typing.

TCRbeta CDR3 regions were amplified from genomic DNA by means of the immunoSEQ Assay, a bias-controlled multiplex PCR. The study's processing was this. The number of nucleated cells in each sample was estimated by amplification of reference gene primers within the assay. To quantify the absolute abundance of each unique TCRbeta CDR3 rearrangement, sequence reads were collapsed and filtered. For each sample, productive Simpson clonality was calculated by taking the square root of Simpson's diversity index across productive rearrangements. The source is immuneACCESS, and TCRdb retained only in-frame sequences with V and J called. Part of the clones is not carried over; for the studies checked, unresolved V genes explain less than half of this, and the remainder is unexplained. Clone size and V and J calls were adopted from that table, with D and trimming inferred from the DNA. In all, the sample holds about 98,000 clones, and over 75% of those were seen once. About 10% of the sample belongs to the ten largest clones.

Of note for this clone: The clone's antigen remains unknown. Base qualities are not recorded, but no much larger clone differs from it by a single base.

The research as a whole found: Clinical and demographic metadata were provided uncurated, with the amount varying by source and participant.

V and J are truncated by 7 bases and 1 base respectively, leaving an intervening sequence of 11 bases. The germline V gene gives CDR1 as MNHEY and CDR2 as SVGAGI. Its CDR3 holds 14 amino acids, cysteine through phenylalanine. The retained sequence is limited to the CDR3, 42 bases, with the frame set at the first base. Whole blood was collected in K2EDTA tubes by collaborating institutions according to the institutions' own protocols. For TCRbeta analysis, collaborator samples were shipped as frozen whole blood, as isolated PBMCs, or as DNA extracted from either sample type. Input material: peripheral blood. The V gene is TRBV6-5 and the J gene is TRBJ1-5; TRBD1 is possibly the D segment (5 matching bases). This receptor was taken from an elderly woman with acute or convalescent COVID-19. The CDR3 protein is CASMGRVSNQPQHF. The nucleotides are TGTGCCAGCATGGGCAGGGTGAGCAATCAGCCCCAGCATTTT.